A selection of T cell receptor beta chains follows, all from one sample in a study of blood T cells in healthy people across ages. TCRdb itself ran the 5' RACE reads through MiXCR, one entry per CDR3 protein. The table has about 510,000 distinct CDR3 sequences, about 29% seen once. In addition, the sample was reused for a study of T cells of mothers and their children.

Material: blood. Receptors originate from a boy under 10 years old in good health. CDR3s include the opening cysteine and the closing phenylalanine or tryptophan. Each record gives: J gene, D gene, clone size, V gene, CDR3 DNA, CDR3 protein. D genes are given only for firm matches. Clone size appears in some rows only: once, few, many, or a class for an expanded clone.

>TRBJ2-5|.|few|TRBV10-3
TGTGCCATCAGTTATTCCAGTGAGACCCAGTACTTC
CAISYSSETQYF
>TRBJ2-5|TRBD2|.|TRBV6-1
TGTGCCAGCAGTGAAGAACTAGCGGGGGATCAAGAGACCCAGTACTTC
CASSEELAGDQETQYF
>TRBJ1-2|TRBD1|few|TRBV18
TGTGCCAGCTCAGCAACAGGGGAAGCGGCTGGCTACACCTTC
CASSATGEAAGYTF
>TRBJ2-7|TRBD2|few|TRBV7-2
TGTGCCAGCAGCTTAGGGGGGGGACTAGCCAACCACGAGCAGTACTTC
CASSLGGGLANHEQYF
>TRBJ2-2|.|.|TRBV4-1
TGCGCCAGCAGCCGAGTTGGGGCCTCCCGTAAAGAGCTGTTTTTT
CASSRVGASRKELFF
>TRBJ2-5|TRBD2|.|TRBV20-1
TGCAGTGCACCCACTAGCGGGGGGGCCCGTGAGACCCAGTACTTC
CSAPTSGGARETQYF
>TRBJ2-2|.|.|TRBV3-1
TGTGCCAGCAGCCAAGTTGAGGTCGGGGAGCTGTTTTTT
CASSQVEVGELFF
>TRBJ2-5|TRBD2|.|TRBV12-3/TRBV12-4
TGTGCCAGCAGCCCTAGGGACTACTACCAAGAGACCCAGTACTTC
CASSPRDYYQETQYF
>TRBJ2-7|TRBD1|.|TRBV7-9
TGTGCCAGCAGCTCACAGGGGGCCACCTACGAGCAGTACTTC
CASSSQGATYEQYF
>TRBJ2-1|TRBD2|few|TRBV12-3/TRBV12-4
TGTGCCAGCAGTAATAGCGGGAGGGGCGACAATGAGCAGTTCTTC
CASSNSGRGDNEQFF
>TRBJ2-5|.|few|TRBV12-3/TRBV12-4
TGTGCCAGCAGTTTAGCGGGAGTGCCAGAGACCCAGTACTTC
CASSLAGVPETQYF
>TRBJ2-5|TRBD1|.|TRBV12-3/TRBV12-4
TGTGCCAGCAGCCGTGAAGGGACAGTCCAAGAGACCCAGTACTTC
CASSREGTVQETQYF
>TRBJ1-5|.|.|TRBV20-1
TGCAGTGCTAGAGCTGGCCCGGGACAATATAGCAATCAGCCCCAGCATTTT
CSARAGPGQYSNQPQHF
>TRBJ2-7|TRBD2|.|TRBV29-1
TGCAGCGTGGTAACCGGGACTAGCGGCGTGTACGAGCAGTACTTC
CSVVTGTSGVYEQYF
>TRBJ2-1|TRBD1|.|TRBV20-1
TGCAGTGCTATTCAGGGGGCCACCTACAATGAGCAGTTCTTC
CSAIQGATYNEQFF
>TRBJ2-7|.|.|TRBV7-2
TGTACCAGCAGCTTATCACAGGGAGCAACCTACGAGCAGTACTTC
CTSSLSQGATYEQYF
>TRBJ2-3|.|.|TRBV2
TGTGCCAGCAGCGGGCCCCGCACAGATACGCAGTATTTT
CASSGPRTDTQYF
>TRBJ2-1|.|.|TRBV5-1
TGCGCCAGCAGCACAGGGAGAGGGGGTAATGAGCAGTTCTTC
CASSTGRGGNEQFF
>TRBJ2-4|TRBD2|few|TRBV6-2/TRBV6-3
TGTGCCACCCCACAAGCGGGAGGGTTCAAAAACATTCAGTACTTC
CATPQAGGFKNIQYF
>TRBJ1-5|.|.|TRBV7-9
TGTGCCAGCAGCTTTGAGCGGAATCAGCCCCAGCATTTT
CASSFERNQPQHF
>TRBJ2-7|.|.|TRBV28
TGTGCCAGCAGAACCGTTTCCGGGACAACTTACGAGCAGTACTTC
CASRTVSGTTYEQYF
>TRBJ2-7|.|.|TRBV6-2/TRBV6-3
TGTGCCAGCAGTTACCCGGGTGAGACATTAACCTACGAGCAGTACTTC
CASSYPGETLTYEQYF
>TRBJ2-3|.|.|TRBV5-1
TGCGCCAGCAGCTTGGCCCCGGGGGCGGAACGGACAGATACGCAGTATTTT
CASSLAPGAERTDTQYF
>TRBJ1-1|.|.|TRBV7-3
TGTGCCAGCGCTAGACAGCAGAACACTGAAGCTTTCTTT
CASARQQNTEAFF
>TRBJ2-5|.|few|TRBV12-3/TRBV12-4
TGTGCCAGCAGGGAGTCGGGGACCCAGTACTTC
CASRESGTQYF
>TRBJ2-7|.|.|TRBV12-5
TGTGCTAGTGGTTTGGACTCGGTAGGTCAGGGGACCTACGAGCAGTACTTC
CASGLDSVGQGTYEQYF
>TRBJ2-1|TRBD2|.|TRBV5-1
TGCGCCAGCAGCTTGGCCGAGACTAGCGGGGTTTTTGAGCAGCTCTTC
CASSLAETSGVFEQLF
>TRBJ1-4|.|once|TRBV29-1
TGCAGCGTCGGGACAAAGGAAAAACTGTTTTTT
CSVGTKEKLFF